The TCR beta chain under discussion was sequenced for a study of CD8 T cells in ankylosing spondylitis. Study observations and caveats: Disease-linked clones reportedly concentrated significantly in matched ankylosing spondylitis synovial fluid. Certain motif variants had earlier been reported in reactive arthritis synovial fluid and blood. A TCR beta motif made of several highly homologous variants seemed typical of ankylosing spondylitis blood.

Notes on this clonotype: Its specificity is unknown.

5'-RACE, quantitative and with molecular barcodes, yielded the TCR beta libraries. MiXCR, applied by TCRdb to the 5' RACE reads, yields one record per CDR3 protein. The top ten clones hold approximately 0.99% of a sample with 300,000 to 350,000 distinct CDR3 sequences, roughly 14% of them seen once. Trimming took 4 bases from V and 9 from J, leaving 14 bases between them. The CDR3 has 13 amino acids. Germline values: CDR1 SGHRS, CDR2 YFSETQ. This chain joins TRBV5-1 and TRBJ2-1; a weak D match, TRBD2 (5 bases). The specimen was blood, either unsorted or a sorted T cell fraction (not recorded which). This TCR derives from a male donor with ankylosing spondylitis or in good health (not recorded which). CDR3: CASSPDGEGEQFF. In nucleotides, the CDR3 is TGCGCCAGCAGCCCGGACGGCGAGGGTGAGCAGTTCTTC.